This T cell receptor beta chain emerged from a study of CD8 T cells in ankylosing spondylitis. TCRdb itself ran the 5' RACE reads through MiXCR, one entry per CDR3 protein. This table has roughly 150,000 distinct CDR3 sequences, approximately 32% appearing once. Remarks on this clonotype: Its antigen is not known.

Study-wide results and limits: Ankylosing spondylitis blood appeared to carry a characteristic TCR beta motif of eight or nine highly homologous variants. Disease-linked clones displayed a CD8+ phenotype and appeared relatively rarely in peripheral blood.

This CDR3 spans 15 amino acids. J lost 15 bases, V lost 1 base, and 12 bases had no gene match. CDR1 and CDR2 from the germline V gene are DFQATT and SNEGSKA (reference sequence). Sequenced material: synovial fluid, either unsorted or a sorted T cell fraction (not recorded which). The origin of this receptor is a male donor with ankylosing spondylitis. The chain combines TRBV20-1 with TRBJ2-1, with 13 bases identical to TRBD2. The CDR3 DNA reads as TGCAGTGCTAGAGTCCCACTAGCGGGGGGGCTCGAGTCGTTCTTC. Protein product: CSARVPLAGGLESFF.